This T cell receptor (beta chain) comes out of a study of CXCR3-negative and CXCR3-positive naive CD8 T cells. Study findings and constraints: Naive cells, whether CXCR3-negative or CXCR3-positive, had similar TRBV-TRBJ usage, while memory cells differed. CXCR3-expressing naive cells carried TRB CDR3s more hydrophobic than those of CXCR3-negative naive cells. In both naive subsets diversity was comparably high, whereas memory CD8+ cells showed much lower diversity.

It was by 5' RACE with UMI labels that the TRB cDNA libraries were prepared. TCRdb derives one entry per CDR3 protein from the 5' RACE reads, leaving out DNA. The table lists over 5,500 distinct CDR3 sequences. Note on this clonotype: Its cognate antigen is unknown.

The CDR3 has 14 residues. CDR1 is SGDLS and CDR2 is YYNGEE in the germline V gene. This sequence joins TRBV9 and TRBJ2-4; the D call from TCRdb, TRBD2, cannot be confirmed without DNA. The sequencing sample was made of naive CXCR3- CD8+ T cells from blood. The subset here: CD45RO-CCR7+CD27+CD95- naive CD8+ T cells lacking CXCR3 (TNR3-). This sequence was found in a human donor in good health. Some clones in this sample may be carry-over from other donors' samples. This CDR3 reads CASFGREAKNIQYF.